The 25 T cell receptor beta chains given below trace back to one sample, sequenced in a study of T cells in Graves' hyperthyroidism and ophthalmopathy. There were TCR beta CDR3 regions amplified from RNA transcripts. First-round RT-PCR of the TCR CDR3 relied on the HTBI primer set. TCRdb fed the multiplex PCR reads into MiXCR, producing one record per CDR3 protein. The sample comprises about 600,000 distinct CDR3 sequences, 14% of which are singletons, and roughly 7.1% rests with the top ten. Sequences were obtained from blood. The receptors stem from a woman younger than 30 with Graves' ophthalmopathy.

The table lists this clonotype with a few counts. The chain employs TRBV19 and TRBJ2-2; maybe TRBD1 (5 bases). The germline V and J ends were trimmed by 5 bases and 5 bases, with 9 bases remaining between them. Germline CDR1 is LNHDA and CDR2 is SQIVND (reference sequence). The CDR3 runs to 13 residues. CDR3: CASSSYRTGELFF. The CDR3 DNA is TGTGCCAGTAGTTCCTACAGGACCGGGGAGCTGTTTTTT.

There are many counts of this clonotype. The CDR3 is CSARVERFGVVNTEAFF. CDR3 in DNA: TGCAGTGCTAGAGTCGAACGTTTTGGGGTTGTGAACACTGAAGCTTTCTTT. J is TRBJ1-1 and V is TRBV20-1; D unclear. The germline gives CDR1 DFQATT, CDR2 SNEGSKA (reference sequence). The CDR3 length is 17 residues. V lost 1 base, J lost 0 bases, and 18 bases lay in between.

In its sample, this clonotype was seen many times. The chain is built from TRBV3-1 and TRBJ2-1; 10 bases are a match to TRBD1. The CDR3 runs 15 residues. Germline assignment: CDR1 LGHDT and CDR2 YNNKEL (reference sequence). V trimming: 4 bases; J trimming: 3 bases; junction bases outside the gene matches: 3. CDR3 amino acids: CASSPTGGLYNEQFF. The CDR3 DNA follows: TGTGCCAGCAGCCCGACAGGGGGCCTCTACAATGAGCAGTTCTTC.

Ten or more counts support this clonotype. The rearrangement links TRBV7-9 to TRBJ1-6; D remains unclear. This CDR3 contains 14 residues. Between the trimmed V and J ends, which lost 1 base and 6 bases, there was a span of 7 bases. CDR1 is SEHNR and CDR2 is FQNEAQ in the germline V gene (reference sequence). Written as DNA, the CDR3 is TGTGCCAGCAGCTTAGTGGGTTCTAATTCACCCCTCCACTTT. As protein: CASSLVGSNSPLHF. The whole variable domain, filled in from reference TRBV7-9 and TRBJ1-6, reads DTGVSQNPRHKITKRGQNVTFRCDPISEHNRLYWYRQTLGQGPEFLTYFQNEAQLEKSRLLSDRFSAERPKGSFSTLEIQRTEQGDSAMYLCASSLVGSNSPLHFGNGTRLTVT.

The chain combines TRBV14 with TRBJ2-3, with 11 nucleotides matching TRBD2. The junction had 25 bases not matched to a gene; V was cut back by 4 bases and J by 10 bases. The CDR3 totals 20 residues. Per the germline V gene, CDR1 is SGHDN and CDR2 is FVKESK. This CDR3 is CASSLTPGLAENPHILAQYF. The CDR3 DNA reads as TGTGCCAGCAGCCTGACCCCGGGACTAGCGGAGAACCCCCACATCTTAGCGCAGTATTTT.

This clonotype has a count of ten or more. The chain carries TRBV14 and TRBJ2-3; 7 positions agree with TRBD2. From germline, CDR1 is SGHDN and CDR2 FVKESK. The CDR3 runs to 14 residues. The junction had 7 bases not matched to a gene; V was cut back by 0 bases and J by 10 bases. The chain's CDR3 is CASSQDRAGEPQYF. The CDR3 nucleotides read TGTGCCAGCAGCCAAGATAGGGCGGGAGAACCGCAGTATTTT.

Many counts were recorded for this clonotype. This rearrangement joins TRBV19 to TRBJ2-3; TRBD2 aligns across 10 bases. V was pared by 5 bases and J by 4 bases, with 9 bases of the junction left unmatched. Germline-derived CDR1 and CDR2 are LNHDA and SQIVND (reference sequence). The CDR3 loop spans 16 amino acids. The CDR3 loop reads CASSRLLAGDSDTQYF. DNA of the CDR3: TGTGCCAGTAGTCGCCTCCTAGCGGGAGATTCAGATACGCAGTATTTT.

In this sample, this clonotype turned up many times. The rearrangement links TRBV20-1 to TRBJ2-5, with 9 bases lining up with TRBD2. J gave up 4 bases and V 3 bases, and 12 bases lay outside the gene matches. This CDR3 contains 16 residues. Germline loops: CDR1 DFQATT, CDR2 SNEGSKA (reference sequence). The CDR3 DNA reads as TGCAGTGCTAGTGGGTCCGCGGGAGGGCCCTCAGAGACCCAGTACTTC. It translates to CSASGSAGGPSETQYF.

This clonotype was recorded many times. The V and J genes are TRBV20-1 and TRBJ2-7; 14 nucleotides align to TRBD2. The length of the CDR3 is 18 residues. The germline gives CDR1 DFQATT, CDR2 SNEGSKA (reference sequence). V trimming: 7 bases; J trimming: 7 bases; junction bases outside the gene matches: 21. In DNA form, the CDR3 reads TGCAGTGGTGTAACCGGGACTAGCGGGAGTTGGACCCTATGGGAGCAGTACTTC. This codes for CSGVTGTSGSWTLWEQYF.

This clonotype was counted at least ten times. The rearrangement joins TRBV25-1 to TRBJ2-3; 10 nucleotides match TRBD1. CDR1 and CDR2 from the germline V gene are MGHDK and SYGVNS. The CDR3 sequence is 15 residues long. The junction had 3 bases not matched to a gene; V was cut back by 3 bases and J by 3 bases. CDR3 nucleotides: TGTGCCAGCAGTGAGACAGGGGGCGCAACAGATACGCAGTATTTT. Protein sequence: CASSETGGATDTQYF.

In its sample, this clonotype was seen a few times. The chain recombines TRBV5-5 with TRBJ1-2; 10 positions match TRBD1. CDR1 is SGHKS and CDR2 is YYEKEE in the germline V gene (reference sequence). V shed 6 bases, J shed 4 bases, and the junction held 12 bases outside the gene matches. This CDR3 contains 16 residues. As DNA, the CDR3 is TGTGCCAGCAAGTTATCGACAGGGGGCTTTATCTATGGCTACACCTTC. It yields the protein CASKLSTGGFIYGYTF.

This clonotype came up many times. The CDR3 is CASSPGQGADYGYTF. CDR3 sequence (DNA): TGTGCCAGCAGTCCGGGACAGGGGGCGGACTATGGCTACACCTTC. The V and J genes are TRBV27 and TRBJ1-2, with 12 nucleotides matching TRBD1. The CDR3 is made up of 15 amino acids. V trimming: 5 bases; J trimming: 3 bases; junction bases outside the gene matches: 4. Germline loops: CDR1 MNHEY, CDR2 SMNVEV (reference sequence).

This clonotype appeared many times. This sequence joins TRBV2 and TRBJ2-2; TRBD1 matches at 7 bases. This CDR3 is 15 amino acids long. Germline-derived CDR1 and CDR2 are SNHLY and FYNNEI. Trimming cost V 3 bases and J 7 bases; bases outside gene matches: 8. CDR3: CASSETGNTGGELFF. CDR3 nucleotides: TGTGCCAGCAGTGAGACAGGGAATACAGGCGGGGAGCTGTTTTTT.

J is TRBJ1-1 and V is TRBV6-2 or TRBV6-3; unclear D gene. The germline V gene has CDR1 MNHEY and CDR2 SVGEGT. V was pared by 2 bases and J by 11 bases, with 9 bases between. The CDR3 runs to 11 residues. CDR3 sequence reads: CASSYPTSAFF. CDR3 sequence (DNA): TGTGCCAGCAGTTACCCCACATCCGCTTTCTTT.

In this sample, this clonotype turned up a few times. The chain couples TRBV27 to TRBJ2-1; 9 bases fit TRBD1. Germline lookup yields CDR1 MNHEY and CDR2 SMNVEV (reference sequence). The CDR3 has 11 amino acids. V shed 6 bases and J 15 bases; nucleotides not matched to a gene: 6. CDR3 in amino acids: CASSVGTGLFF. The CDR3 coding sequence is TGTGCCAGCAGCGTCGGGACAGGGTTGTTCTTC.

A few counts support this clonotype. The V and J genes are TRBV7-9 and TRBJ2-7, with 12 positions matching TRBD2. This CDR3 is 16 amino acids long. Trimming cost V 0 bases and J 7 bases; bases outside gene matches: 7. Germline CDR1 reads SEHNR; CDR2 reads FQNEAQ (reference sequence). CDR3 bases: TGTGCCAGCAGCTTAGCGAAGACTAGCGGGAGAAAGGAGCAGTACTTC. Protein product: CASSLAKTSGRKEQYF.

Ten or more counts support this clonotype. CDR3 in amino acids: CASSLSQTYEQYF. The CDR3 DNA follows: TGTGCCAGCAGCTTAAGTCAGACCTACGAGCAGTACTTC. J is TRBJ2-7 and V is TRBV7-3; D unclear. The CDR3 is 13 amino acids. Per the germline V gene, CDR1 is SGHTA and CDR2 is FQGTGA. With 1 base removed from V and 2 bases from J, the gap between germline ends came to 6 bases.

This clonotype was seen many times. The chain joins TRBV7-2 to TRBJ2-7; D unresolved. V lost 3 bases and J 6 bases, leaving 12 bases between the germline ends. Germline lookup yields CDR1 SGHTA and CDR2 FQGNSA. CDR3 length equals 13 residues. CDR3 loop: CASSFSNWSEQYF. CDR3 coding DNA: TGTGCCAGCAGCTTCTCTAATTGGAGCGAGCAGTACTTC.

This chain joins TRBV10-3 and TRBJ2-5, with 8 bases aligning to TRBD2. The V and J ends lost 3 bases and 4 bases, in that order; junction bases with no gene match: 4. The CDR3 is made up of 14 amino acids. Germline-derived CDR1 and CDR2 are ENHRY and SYGVKD. The CDR3 reads CAISDRRGGETQYF. CDR3 in DNA: TGTGCCATCAGTGACCGTCGGGGGGGAGAGACCCAGTACTTC.

As to this clonotype: This may stem from a read error, because a much larger clone lies one nucleotide away. The rearrangement links TRBV6-2 or TRBV6-3 to TRBJ2-3, with TRBD1 identical over 7 bases. The CDR3 contains 15 residues. Germline V lookup: CDR1 MNHEY, CDR2 SVGEGT. V dropped 0 bases and J dropped 1; count of bases not matched to a gene: 1. The CDR3: CASSYSGTGTDTQYF. Written as DNA, the CDR3 is TGTGCCAGCAGTTACTCCGGGACAGGCACAGATACGCAGTATTTT.

At least ten counts were recorded for this clonotype. The chain is built from TRBV12-3 or TRBV12-4 and TRBJ1-4; a possible D gene is TRBD1 (6 bases). V was cut by 7 bases and J by 8 bases, with 17 bases left in between. CDR3 length: 14 amino acids. The CDR3 is CASTLGGPGEKLFF. In DNA form, the CDR3 reads TGTGCCAGCACCCTCGGGGGGCCGGGAGAAAAACTGTTTTTT.

This clonotype was found many times. The gene calls are TRBV7-9 and TRBJ2-3; weak D call: TRBD2 (6 bases). The CDR3 runs to 14 residues. Between the trimmed V and J ends, which lost 2 bases and 2 bases, there was a span of 8 bases. Germline-derived CDR1 and CDR2 are SEHNR and FQNEAQ (reference sequence). The CDR3: CASSLTGDTDTQYF. CDR3 DNA sequence: TGTGCCAGCAGCTTAACGGGAGACACAGATACGCAGTATTTT.

In its sample, this clonotype was seen many times. The chain recombines TRBV20-1 with TRBJ2-7; 10 nucleotides align to TRBD2. CDR1 and CDR2 (germline): DFQATT, SNEGSKA (reference sequence). CDR3 length: 13 residues. With 5 bases clipped from V and 5 bases from J, the junction kept 6 bases outside the gene matches. CDR3 coding DNA: TGCAGTGCTCGCAGGACTAGCGGAGACGAGCAGTACTTC. It is translated as CSARRTSGDEQYF.

This clonotype was counted ten times or more. V and J are TRBV6-1 and TRBJ1-5; 10 nucleotides agree with TRBD1. Germline trimming cut 6 bases from V and 3 bases from J; bases unmatched to any gene: 5. CDR3 length: 15 residues. Germline values: CDR1 MNHNS, CDR2 SASEGT. Written as DNA, the CDR3 is TGTGCCAGCAGATTTGGGACAGGGGACAATCAGCCCCAGCATTTT. Translation: CASRFGTGDNQPQHF.

This clonotype was detected a few times. The CDR3 DNA is TGTGCCAGTAGTCCGAGCAGGGGGTATAGCAATCAGCCCCAGCATTTT. Translation gives CASSPSRGYSNQPQHF. The chain is built from TRBV19 and TRBJ1-5; TRBD1 aligns across 7 bases. Germline CDR1 reads LNHDA; CDR2 reads SQIVND (reference sequence). V was clipped by 5 bases and J by 0 bases; unmatched bases: 7. The CDR3 spans 16 residues.